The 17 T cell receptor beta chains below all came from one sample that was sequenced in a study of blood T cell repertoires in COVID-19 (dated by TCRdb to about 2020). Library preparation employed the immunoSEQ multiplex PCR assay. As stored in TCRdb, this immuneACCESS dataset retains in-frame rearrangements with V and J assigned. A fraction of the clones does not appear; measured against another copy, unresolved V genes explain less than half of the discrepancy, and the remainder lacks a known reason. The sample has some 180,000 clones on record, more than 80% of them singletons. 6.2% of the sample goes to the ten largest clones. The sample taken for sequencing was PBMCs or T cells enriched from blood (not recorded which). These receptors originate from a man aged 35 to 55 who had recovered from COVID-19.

The CDR3 nucleotides read TGTGCTAGTGGTTTGTTAGAGGATACGCAGTATTTT. Translated: CASGLLEDTQYF. The chain recombines TRBV12-5 with TRBJ2-3, with D hard to call. Trimming took 2 bases from V and 6 from J, leaving 6 bases between them. The germline CDR1 and CDR2 sequences are LGHNT and FRNRAP. The CDR3 has 12 amino acids. The full variable domain, rest sourced from reference TRBV12-5 and TRBJ2-3, is DARVTQTPRHKVTEMGQEVTMRCQPILGHNTVFWYRQTMMQGLELLAYFRNRAPLDDSGMPKDRFSAEMPDATLATLKIQPSEPRDSAVYFCASGLLEDTQYFGPGTRLTVL.

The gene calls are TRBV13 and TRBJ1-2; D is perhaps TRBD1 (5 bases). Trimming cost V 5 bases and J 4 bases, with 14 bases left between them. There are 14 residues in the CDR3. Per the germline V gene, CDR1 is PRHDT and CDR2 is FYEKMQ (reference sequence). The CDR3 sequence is CASSQSGQSYGYTF. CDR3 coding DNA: TGTGCCAGCAGCCAGTCCGGACAAAGCTATGGCTACACCTTC.

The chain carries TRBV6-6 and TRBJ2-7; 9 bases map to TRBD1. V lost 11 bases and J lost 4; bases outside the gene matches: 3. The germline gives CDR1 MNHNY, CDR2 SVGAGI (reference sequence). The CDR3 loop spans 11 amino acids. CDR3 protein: CAGGQGYEQYF. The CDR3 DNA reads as TGTGCCGGGGGACAGGGTTACGAGCAGTACTTC.

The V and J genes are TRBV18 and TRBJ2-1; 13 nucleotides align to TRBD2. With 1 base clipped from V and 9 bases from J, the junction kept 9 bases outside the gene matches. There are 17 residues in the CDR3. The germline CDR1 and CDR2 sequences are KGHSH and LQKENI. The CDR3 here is CASSPLFPGLAGPEQFF. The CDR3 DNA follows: TGTGCCAGCTCACCACTATTCCCGGGACTAGCGGGACCTGAGCAGTTCTTC.

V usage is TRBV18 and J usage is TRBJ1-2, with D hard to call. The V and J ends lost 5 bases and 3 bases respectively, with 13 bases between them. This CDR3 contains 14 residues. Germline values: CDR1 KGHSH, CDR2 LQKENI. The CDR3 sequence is CASSGPSSDYGYTF. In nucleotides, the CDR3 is TGTGCCAGCTCAGGGCCCTCATCAGACTATGGCTACACCTTC.

The CDR3 DNA reads TGTGCCCTGTTCGGGGACAGGGGGCGGGCTTATTCTGGCTACACCTTC. Encoded protein: CALFGDRGRAYSGYTF. V is TRBV2 and J is TRBJ1-2; the match to TRBD1 covers 12 bases. V dropped 11 bases and J dropped 7; count of bases not matched to a gene: 17. CDR1 and CDR2 (germline): SNHLY, FYNNEI. The CDR3 covers 16 residues.

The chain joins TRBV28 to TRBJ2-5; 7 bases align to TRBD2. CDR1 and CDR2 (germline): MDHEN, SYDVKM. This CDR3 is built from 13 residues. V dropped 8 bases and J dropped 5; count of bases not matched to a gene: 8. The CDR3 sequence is CASWGGILETQYF. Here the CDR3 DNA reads TGTGCCAGCTGGGGAGGGATTCTGGAGACCCAGTACTTC.

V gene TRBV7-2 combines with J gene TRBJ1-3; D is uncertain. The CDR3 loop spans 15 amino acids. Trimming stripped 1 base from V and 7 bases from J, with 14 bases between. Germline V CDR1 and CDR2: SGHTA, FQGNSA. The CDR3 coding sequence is TGTGCCAGCAGCTTAGTAGATAGCCGCACCAACACCATATATTTT. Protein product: CASSLVDSRTNTIYF.

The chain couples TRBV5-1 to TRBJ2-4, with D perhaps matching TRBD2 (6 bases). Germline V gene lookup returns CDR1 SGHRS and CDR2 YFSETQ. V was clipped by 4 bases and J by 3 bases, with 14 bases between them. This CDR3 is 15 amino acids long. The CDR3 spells CASSLSGDGKNIQYF. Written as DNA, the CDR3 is TGCGCCAGCAGCCTGTCGGGGGACGGCAAAAACATTCAGTACTTC.

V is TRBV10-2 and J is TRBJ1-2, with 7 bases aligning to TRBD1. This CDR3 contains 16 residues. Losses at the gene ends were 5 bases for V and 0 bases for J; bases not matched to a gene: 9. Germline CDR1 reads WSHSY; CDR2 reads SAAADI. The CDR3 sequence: CASSPLRQGPNYGYTF. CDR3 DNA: TGCGCCAGCAGTCCCTTAAGACAGGGCCCTAACTATGGCTACACCTTC.

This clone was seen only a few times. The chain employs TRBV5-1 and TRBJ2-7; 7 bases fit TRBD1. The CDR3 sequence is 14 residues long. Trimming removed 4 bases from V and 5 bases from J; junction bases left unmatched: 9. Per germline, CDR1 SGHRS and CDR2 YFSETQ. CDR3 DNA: TGCGCCAGCAGCGCAGGGGACAGCCGCAACGAGCAGTACTTC. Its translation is CASSAGDSRNEQYF.

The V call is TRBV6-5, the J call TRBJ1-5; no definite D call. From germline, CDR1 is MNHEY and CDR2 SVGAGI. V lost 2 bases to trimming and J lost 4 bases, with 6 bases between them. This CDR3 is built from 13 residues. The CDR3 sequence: CASSYTFNQPQHF. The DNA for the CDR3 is TGTGCCAGCAGTTACACTTTTAATCAGCCCCAGCATTTT.

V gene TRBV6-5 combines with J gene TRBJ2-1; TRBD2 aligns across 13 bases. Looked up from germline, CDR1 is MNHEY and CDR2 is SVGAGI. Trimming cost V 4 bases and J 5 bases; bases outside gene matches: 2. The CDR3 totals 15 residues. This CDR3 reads CASSWTSGRNNEQFF. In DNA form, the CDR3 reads TGTGCCAGCAGTTGGACTAGCGGGAGAAACAATGAGCAGTTCTTC.

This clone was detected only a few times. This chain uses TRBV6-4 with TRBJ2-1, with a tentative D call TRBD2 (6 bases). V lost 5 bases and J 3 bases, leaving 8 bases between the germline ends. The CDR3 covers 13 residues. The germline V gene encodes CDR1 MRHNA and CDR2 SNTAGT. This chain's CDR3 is CASSPGDYNEQFF. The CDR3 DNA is TGTGCCAGCAGTCCGGGGGACTACAATGAGCAGTTCTTC.

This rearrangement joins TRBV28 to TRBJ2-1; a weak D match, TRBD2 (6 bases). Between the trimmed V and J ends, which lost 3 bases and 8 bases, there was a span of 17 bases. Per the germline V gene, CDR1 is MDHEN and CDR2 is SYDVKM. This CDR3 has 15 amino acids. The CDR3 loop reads CASSLTGARDYEQFF. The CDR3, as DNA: TGTGCCAGCAGTTTGACGGGCGCAAGGGACTATGAGCAGTTCTTC.

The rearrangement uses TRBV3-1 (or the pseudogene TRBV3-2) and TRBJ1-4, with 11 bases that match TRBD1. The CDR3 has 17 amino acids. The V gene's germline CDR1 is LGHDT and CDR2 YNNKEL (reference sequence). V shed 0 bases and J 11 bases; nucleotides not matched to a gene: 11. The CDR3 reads CASSQDSEWTGGEKLFF. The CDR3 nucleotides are TGTGCCAGCAGCCAAGATAGCGAGTGGACAGGGGGCGAGAAACTGTTTTTT.

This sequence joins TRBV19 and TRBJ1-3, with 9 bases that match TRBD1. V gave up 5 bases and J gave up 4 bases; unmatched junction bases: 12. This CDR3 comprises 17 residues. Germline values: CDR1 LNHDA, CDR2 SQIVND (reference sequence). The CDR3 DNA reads TGTGCCAGTAGTCCCTATGATACAGGGGGCAGAGGAAACACCATATATTTT. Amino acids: CASSPYDTGGRGNTIYF.